The clone carrying this T cell receptor (beta chain) was detected a few times. Its target is not known. The sample originates from a study of vaccination effects on CD4 cells after COVID-19. Looking at the study overall: Antigen-specific CD4+ T cells expanded by the ViraFEST assay with viral peptide pools were then sequenced.

Study-wide points: Relatively few convalescent patients took part in the study, which had no early post-infection timepoints.

Assay: immunoSEQ multiplex PCR; the TCRdb copy retains only in-frame clones and omits some. The sample shows under 50,000 clones, 75% to 80% of them seen only once. Having been cultured for 10 days, the cells underwent CD4+ T cell isolation. The V segment lost 4 bases and the J segment 7 bases; nucleotides outside the gene matches: 9. Germline assignment: CDR1 SGHNT and CDR2 YYREEE (reference sequence). The CDR3 totals 16 residues. The V gene is TRBV5-4, the J gene TRBJ2-1; 12 positions match TRBD2. This TCR was sampled from a human donor who had a prior SARS-CoV-2 infection. The sample consisted of CD4+ T cells from PBMCs cultured without peptide, taken before COVID-19 vaccination. The CDR3 loop reads CASSGPSGGARNEQFF. CDR3 nucleotides: TGTGCCAGCAGCGGACCTAGCGGGGGGGCAAGAAATGAGCAGTTCTTC.